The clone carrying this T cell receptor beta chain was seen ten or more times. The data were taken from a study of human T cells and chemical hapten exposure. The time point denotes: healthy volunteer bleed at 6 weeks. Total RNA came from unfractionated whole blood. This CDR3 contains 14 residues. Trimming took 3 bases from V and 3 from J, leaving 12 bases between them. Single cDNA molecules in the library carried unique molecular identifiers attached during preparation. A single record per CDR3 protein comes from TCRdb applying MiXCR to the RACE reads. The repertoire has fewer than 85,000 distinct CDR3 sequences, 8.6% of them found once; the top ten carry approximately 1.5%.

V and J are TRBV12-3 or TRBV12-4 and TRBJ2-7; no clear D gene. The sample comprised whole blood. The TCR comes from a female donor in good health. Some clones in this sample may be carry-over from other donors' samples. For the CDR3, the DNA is TGTGCCAGCAGTTTCTCTCCGGGTTACTACGAGCAGTACTTC. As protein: CASSFSPGYYEQYF.